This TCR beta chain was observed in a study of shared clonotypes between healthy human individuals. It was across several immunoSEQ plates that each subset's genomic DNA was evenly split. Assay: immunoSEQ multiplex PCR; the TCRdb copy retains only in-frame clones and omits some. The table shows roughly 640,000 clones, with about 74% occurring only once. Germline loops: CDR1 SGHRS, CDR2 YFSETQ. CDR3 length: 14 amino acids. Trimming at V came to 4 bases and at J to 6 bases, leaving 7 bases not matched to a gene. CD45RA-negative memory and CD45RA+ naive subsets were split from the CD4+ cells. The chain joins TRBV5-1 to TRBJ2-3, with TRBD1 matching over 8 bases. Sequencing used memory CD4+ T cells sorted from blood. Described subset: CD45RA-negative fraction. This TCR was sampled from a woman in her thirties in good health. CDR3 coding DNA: TGCGCCAGCAGCCAAGACAGGGGATATGATACGCAGTATTTT. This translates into CASSQDRGYDTQYF.